This TCR beta chain was identified during a study of shared clonotypes between healthy human individuals. The repertoire was sequenced with immunoSEQ multiplex PCR; TCRdb's copy has only in-frame clones and lacks some. Of about 490,000 clones in the sample, about 84% were seen once. CDR1 is MDHEN and CDR2 is SYDVKM in the germline V gene. With 3 bases removed from V and 5 bases from J, the gap between germline ends came to 13 bases. The CDR3 is 14 amino acids. The clonotype comes from a woman aged 40 to 49 in good health. Some clones in this sample may be carry-over from other donors' samples. The chain is built from TRBV28 and TRBJ2-5; no firm D call. The sequenced material came from PBMCs. The CDR3, as DNA: TGTGCCAGCAGTTTGCTTGGCCCAGCGGAGACCCAGTACTTC. Translation gives CASSLLGPAETQYF. Combining the CDR3 with reference TRBV28 and TRBJ2-5 gives the whole variable domain DVKVTQSSRYLVKRTGEKVFLECVQDMDHENMFWYRQDPGLGLRLIYFSYDVKMKEKGDIPEGYSVSREKKERFSLILESASTNQTSMYLCASSLLGPAETQYFGPGTRLLVL.